Shown below are 26 T cell receptor beta chains from a single sample sequenced in a study of early T cells in non-severe SARS-CoV-2 infection. One entry per CDR3 protein results from TCRdb running MiXCR on the 5' RACE reads. The sample has fewer than 80,000 distinct CDR3 sequences, 9% to 15% seen once; the top ten hold about 3.9%. Material: whole blood. The receptor set was obtained from an adult who was a healthcare worker with PCR-confirmed SARS-CoV-2 infection or an uninfected control (not recorded which).

This clonotype was observed at least ten times. The J gene is TRBJ2-7, the V gene TRBV7-2, with D tentatively TRBD2 (6 bases). Germline CDR1 reads SGHTA; CDR2 reads FQGNSA. The germline V and J ends were trimmed by 5 bases and 4 bases, with 12 bases remaining between them. The CDR3 extends over 13 amino acids. This CDR3 reads CASSRGRGYEQYF. The CDR3, as DNA: TGTGCCAGCAGCCGGGGGAGAGGATACGAGCAGTACTTC. Complete variable domain (other parts from reference TRBV7-2 and TRBJ2-7): GAGVSQSPSNKVTEKGKDVELRCDPISGHTALYWYRQSLGQGLEFLIYFQGNSAPDKSGLPSDRFSAERTGGSVSTLTIQRTQQEDSAVYLCASSRGRGYEQYFGPGTRLTVT.

V gene TRBV7-2 combines with J gene TRBJ2-7; 8 bases agree with TRBD2. V trimming: 5 bases; J trimming: 6 bases; junction bases outside the gene matches: 12. Germline V gives CDR1 SGHTA, CDR2 FQGNSA. This CDR3 contains 15 residues. The CDR3 DNA reads TGTGCCAGCAGCACAACCGGGACTAGTAGAGCCGAGCAGTACTTC. Encoded protein: CASSTTGTSRAEQYF.

This clonotype was counted between two and nine times. V usage is TRBV28 and J usage is TRBJ2-4, with 9 positions matching TRBD1. V shed 4 bases, J shed 2 bases, and the junction held 3 bases outside the gene matches. The V gene's germline CDR1 is MDHEN and CDR2 SYDVKM. The CDR3 contains 15 residues. CDR3 sequence reads: CASSSGTGSKNIQYF. CDR3 DNA sequence: TGTGCCAGCAGTTCCGGGACAGGGTCCAAAAACATTCAGTACTTC.

This clonotype was counted between two and nine times. The rearrangement uses TRBV7-2 and TRBJ2-1; the D gene is possibly TRBD2 (6 bases). Between the trimmed V and J ends, which lost 5 bases and 0 bases, there was a span of 11 bases. This CDR3 spans 15 amino acids. Germline CDR1 SGHTA, CDR2 FQGNSA. The CDR3 sequence is CASSRERVSYNEQFF. The CDR3 bases are TGTGCCAGCAGCCGTGAGCGGGTCTCCTACAATGAGCAGTTCTTC.

This clonotype qualifies as medium-sized (0.01 to 0.1%). The chain uses TRBV6-6 and TRBJ2-1, with 8 bases matching TRBD2. This CDR3 contains 15 residues. CDR1 and CDR2 (germline): MNHNY, SVGAGI (reference sequence). J lost 0 bases, V lost 6 bases, and 4 bases had no gene match. The CDR3 DNA sequence: TGTGCCAGCAGCTTAAGCGGGAGCTCCTACAATGAGCAGTTCTTC. Translating gives CASSLSGSSYNEQFF.

This clonotype occurred many times. The chain has TRBV3-1 and TRBJ1-1; D is unclear. Germline V gives CDR1 LGHDT, CDR2 YNNKEL (reference sequence). V lost 6 bases and J 4 bases, leaving 12 bases between the germline ends. CDR3 length equals 13 residues. The CDR3: CASSRSTVTEAFF. CDR3 nucleotide sequence: TGTGCCAGCAGTCGTTCAACAGTCACTGAAGCTTTCTTT.

The DNA of the CDR3 is TGTGCCAGCAGCTTAGCTCCCGGGACAGGGATTGGAAACACCATATATTTT. This gives the protein CASSLAPGTGIGNTIYF. The V and J genes are TRBV7-8 and TRBJ1-3, with 9 nucleotides matching TRBD1. CDR3 size: 17 residues. V dropped 0 bases and J dropped 3; count of bases not matched to a gene: 6. Germline CDR1 is SGHVS and CDR2 is FQNEAQ.

This chain joins TRBV6-6 and TRBJ2-2; D not certain. V lost 3 bases to trimming and J lost 7 bases, with 9 bases between them. This CDR3 spans 13 amino acids. The germline gives CDR1 MNHNY, CDR2 SVGAGI (reference sequence). In DNA form, the CDR3 reads TGTGCCAGCAGTTATAAGGACGGCGGGGAGCTGTTTTTT. Translation: CASSYKDGGELFF.

This clonotype was counted a few times. V usage is TRBV5-4 and J usage is TRBJ2-7; D unclear. Germline-derived CDR1 and CDR2 are SGHNT and YYREEE (reference sequence). Trimming took 3 bases from V and 2 from J, leaving 9 bases between them. The CDR3 length is 13 residues. DNA for the CDR3: TGTGCCAGCAGCTCAAGGAGTCCCTACGAGCAGTACTTC. Translation: CASSSRSPYEQYF.

The CDR3 DNA is TGTGCCAGCAGTCCCAGGGACGGACCGTACAATGAGCAGTTCTTC. Protein product: CASSPRDGPYNEQFF. This sequence joins TRBV27 and TRBJ2-1; possibly TRBD1 or TRBD2 for D (5 bases each). The germline gives CDR1 MNHEY, CDR2 SMNVEV (reference sequence). V gave up 5 bases and J gave up 4 bases, with 15 bases separating them. CDR3 length: 15 residues.

There are a few counts of this clonotype. The chain carries TRBV7-6 and TRBJ2-2, with 10 nucleotides matching TRBD2. This CDR3 comprises 16 residues. J was trimmed by 3 bases and V by 3 bases; bases with no gene match: 4. Per the germline V gene, CDR1 is SGHVS and CDR2 is FNYEAQ. This CDR3 reads CASSFGTSEDTGELFF. The CDR3 bases are TGTGCCAGCAGCTTTGGGACTAGCGAAGACACCGGGGAGCTGTTTTTT.

This clonotype was seen a handful of times. The chain's CDR3 is CASSFSGLATNTGELFF. CDR3 bases: TGTGCCAGCAGCTTTTCCGGACTAGCTACGAACACCGGGGAGCTGTTTTTT. This rearrangement joins TRBV5-6 to TRBJ2-2; TRBD2 matches at 8 bases. The CDR3 totals 17 residues. Per the germline V gene, CDR1 is SGHDT and CDR2 is YYEEEE. The V and J ends lost 2 bases and 0 bases, in that order; junction bases with no gene match: 6.

In this sample, this clonotype turned up a few times. The chain carries TRBV5-4 and TRBJ2-7; D unclear. The ends were cut back, 0 bases at V and 0 bases at J, with 7 bases in the middle. Germline V lookup: CDR1 SGHNT, CDR2 YYREEE (reference sequence). The length of the CDR3 is 14 residues. As DNA, the CDR3 is TGTGCCAGCAGCTTGGATACGAGCTCCTACGAGCAGTACTTC. The encoded protein is CASSLDTSSYEQYF. Using reference TRBV5-4 and TRBJ2-7 for the parts outside the CDR3, the full variable domain is ETGVTQSPTHLIKTRGQQVTLRCSSQSGHNTVSWYQQALGQGPQFIFQYYREEENGRGNFPPRFSGLQFPNYSSELNVNALELDDSALYLCASSLDTSSYEQYFGPGTRLTVT.

This clonotype has just a few counts. The chain employs TRBV7-7 and TRBJ2-2; TRBD2 is a possible D gene (6 bases). The CDR3 is 13 amino acids. Germline-derived CDR1 and CDR2 are SSHAT and FNYEAQ (reference sequence). V was cut by 5 bases and J by 6 bases, with 10 bases left in between. The CDR3 DNA reads as TGTGCCAGCAGCCCCTCGGGAGCCGGGGAGCTGTTTTTT. Translation: CASSPSGAGELFF. Supplemented by reference TRBV7-7 and TRBJ2-2, the full variable domain reads GAGVSQSPRYKVTKRGQDVTLRCDPISSHATLYWYQQALGQGPEFLTYFNYEAQPDKSGLPSDRFSAERPEGSISTLTIQRTEQRDSAMYRCASSPSGAGELFFGEGSRLTVL.

This clonotype was observed many times. This chain links TRBV20-1 with TRBJ2-7; 8 nucleotides line up with TRBD1. J gave up 2 bases and V 2 bases, and 5 bases lay outside the gene matches. Germline CDR1 reads DFQATT; CDR2 reads SNEGSKA (reference sequence). The CDR3 is made up of 14 amino acids. In DNA, the CDR3 is TGCAGTGCTAGACCAGGACAGGGACCCTACGAGCAGTACTTC. It encodes CSARPGQGPYEQYF.

In DNA, the CDR3 is TGCAGCGTTCCTCGATTAGCTGGAACCCAGTACTTC. It encodes CSVPRLAGTQYF. The rearrangement links TRBV29-1 to TRBJ2-5, with D uncertain. The length of the CDR3 is 12 residues. Germline CDR1 is SQVTM and CDR2 is ANQGSEA. V lost 5 bases to trimming and J lost 8 bases, with 15 bases between them.

The sample holds a few counts of this clonotype. The chain has TRBV6-2 or TRBV6-3 and TRBJ2-6, with 13 bases fitting TRBD2. Germline V CDR1 and CDR2: MNHEY, SVGEGT. V was clipped by 4 bases and J by 4 bases; unmatched bases: 7. The CDR3 runs 18 residues. CDR3 sequence (DNA): TGTGCCAGCAGTTCAACTAGCGGGAGGGCCAACGGGGCCAACGTCCTGACTTTC. Translation: CASSSTSGRANGANVLTF.

J is TRBJ2-6 and V is TRBV28; D is perhaps TRBD2 (5 bases). CDR1 is MDHEN, CDR2 SYDVKM, per germline. V was clipped by 5 bases and J by 0 bases, with 8 bases between them. The CDR3 totals 15 residues. CDR3 nucleotide sequence: TGTGCCAGCAGTACGGGGAACTCTGGGGCCAACGTCCTGACTTTC. Translated: CASSTGNSGANVLTF.

Ten or more counts support this clonotype. J is TRBJ2-5 and V is TRBV28, with D perhaps TRBD1 (5 bases). The CDR3 consists of 14 residues. Trimming stripped 4 bases from V and 5 bases from J, with 14 bases between. Looked up from germline, CDR1 is MDHEN and CDR2 is SYDVKM. CDR3 residues: CASSSSTRVETQYF. CDR3 DNA sequence: TGTGCCAGCAGTTCCTCGACCAGGGTGGAGACCCAGTACTTC.

J is TRBJ2-7 and V is TRBV10-3; D uncertain. The CDR3 is made up of 16 amino acids. Germline V lookup: CDR1 ENHRY, CDR2 SYGVKD. V lost 3 bases to trimming and J lost 0 bases, with 15 bases between them. CDR3 protein: CAISDRSVSLSYEQYF. Here the CDR3 DNA reads TGTGCCATCAGTGACCGAAGCGTTTCACTCTCCTACGAGCAGTACTTC.

Ten or more counts support this clonotype. V and J are TRBV19 and TRBJ2-3; D unclear. V was cut by 3 bases and J by 0 bases, with 7 bases left in between. The germline V gene has CDR1 LNHDA and CDR2 SQIVND (reference sequence). This CDR3 is 14 amino acids long. CDR3 sequence reads: CASSMGLSTDTQYF. The CDR3 DNA sequence: TGTGCCAGTAGTATGGGTCTGAGCACAGATACGCAGTATTTT.

This clonotype was seen many times. This chain connects TRBV6-4 to TRBJ1-2; TRBD1 might be the D (6 bases). Germline V lookup: CDR1 MRHNA, CDR2 SNTAGT. The CDR3 has 15 amino acids. V dropped 7 bases and J dropped 1 base, with 16 bases sitting between them. The CDR3 bases are TGTGCCAGCACCCCTCCTAGGGGGATTAACTATGGCTACACCTTC. Its translation is CASTPPRGINYGYTF.

The rearrangement joins TRBV19 to TRBJ2-7; D tentatively fits TRBD1 or TRBD2 (5 bases each). Germline CDR1 reads LNHDA; CDR2 reads SQIVND (reference sequence). Trimming removed 3 bases at V and 6 bases at J, with 9 bases between. CDR3 size: 12 residues. CDR3 sequence: CASSMLGAEQYF. Here the CDR3 DNA reads TGTGCCAGTAGTATGCTCGGGGCCGAGCAGTACTTC.

Many counts were recorded for this clonotype. The chain's CDR3 is CASSLIIGPRGKGEQYF. Written as DNA, the CDR3 is TGTGCCAGCTCACTAATCATCGGACCGCGGGGAAAGGGAGAGCAGTACTTC. This chain links TRBV18 with TRBJ2-7; D may be TRBD2 (6 bases). Trimming cost V 4 bases and J 7 bases, with 26 bases left between them. The CDR3 extends over 17 amino acids. Germline V gene lookup returns CDR1 KGHSH and CDR2 LQKENI.

This clonotype was seen ten or more times. This sequence joins TRBV6-1 and TRBJ1-3; D remains ambiguous. Germline values: CDR1 MNHNS, CDR2 SASEGT. The CDR3 length is 15 residues. Between the trimmed V and J ends, which lost 1 base and 0 bases, there was a span of 7 bases. The DNA for the CDR3 is TGTGCCAGCAGTGAAGGAGGTTTCTCTGGAAACACCATATATTTT. This codes for CASSEGGFSGNTIYF.

Comment on this clonotype: A much larger clone lies one base from this, so it may be a read error. The V call is TRBV10-3, the J call TRBJ2-7; 10 positions match TRBD1. The germline V gene has CDR1 ENHRY and CDR2 SYGVKD. The CDR3 runs 16 residues. J gave up 2 bases and V 6 bases, and 10 bases lay outside the gene matches. The CDR3 bases are TGTGCCATCAGAGAGGGACTGACAGGGGGCACCTACGAGCAGTACTTC. Encoded protein: CAIREGLTGGTYEQYF.